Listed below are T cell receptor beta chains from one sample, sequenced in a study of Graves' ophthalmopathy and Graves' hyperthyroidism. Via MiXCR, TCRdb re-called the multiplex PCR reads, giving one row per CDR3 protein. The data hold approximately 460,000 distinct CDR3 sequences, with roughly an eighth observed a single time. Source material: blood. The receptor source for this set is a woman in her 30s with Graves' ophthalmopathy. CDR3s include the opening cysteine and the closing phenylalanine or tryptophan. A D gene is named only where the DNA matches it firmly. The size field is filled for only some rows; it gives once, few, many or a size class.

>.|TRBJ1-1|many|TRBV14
TGTGCCAGCAGTGTCATACAGGGGAACACTGAAGCTTTCTTT
CASSVIQGNTEAFF
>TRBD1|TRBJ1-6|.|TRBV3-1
TGTGCCAGCACTCGGACAGGACATTCACCCCTCCACTTT
CASTRTGHSPLHF
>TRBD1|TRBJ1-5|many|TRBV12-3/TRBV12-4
TGTGCCAGCAGCTTGGCCCCCGGGACAGGGGGTCAGCCCCAGCATTTT
CASSLAPGTGGQPQHF
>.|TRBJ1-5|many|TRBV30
TGTGCCTGGAGTAGAGGGGAGGGTCAGCCCCAGCATTTT
CAWSRGEGQPQHF
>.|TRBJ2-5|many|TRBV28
TGTGCCAGCAGGTGGACGGAGCAAGAGACCCAGTACTTC
CASRWTEQETQYF
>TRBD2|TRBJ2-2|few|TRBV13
TGTGCCAGCAGCCCGCTAGCGGGAGGAGCCGGGGAGCTGTTTTTT
CASSPLAGGAGELFF
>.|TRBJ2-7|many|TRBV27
TGTGCCAGCAGACCTTTGGGGGGGGGGCGGTACGAGCAGTACTTC
CASRPLGGGRYEQYF
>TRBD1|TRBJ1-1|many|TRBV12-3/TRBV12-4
TGTGCCAGCAGTCGGTCATTCTCACAGGGGGAGAACACTGAAGCTTTCTTT
CASSRSFSQGENTEAFF
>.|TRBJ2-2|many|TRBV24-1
TGTGCCACCAGTGATTTTATCAGGGACGGGGAGCTGTTTTTT
CATSDFIRDGELFF
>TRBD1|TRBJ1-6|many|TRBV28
TGTGCCAGCAGTTTATGGGACAGGGCTTCACCCCTCCACTTT
CASSLWDRASPLHF
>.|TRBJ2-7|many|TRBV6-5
TGTGCCAGCAGTTACTCATTTTTGGGCTACGAGCAGTACTTC
CASSYSFLGYEQYF
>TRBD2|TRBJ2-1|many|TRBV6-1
TGTGCCAGCAGTGGCCTAGCGGGGGACTACAATGAGCAGTTCTTC
CASSGLAGDYNEQFF
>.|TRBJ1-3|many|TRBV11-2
TGTGCCAGCAGCTTAGTGTCCTCATCTGGAAACACCATATATTTT
CASSLVSSSGNTIYF
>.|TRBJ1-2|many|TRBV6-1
TGTGCCAGCAGTGAGATGCGAGGGATTGGGAACTATGGCTACACCTTC
CASSEMRGIGNYGYTF
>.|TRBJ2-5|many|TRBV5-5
TGTGCCAGCAGCACCGGACGGGTCCAAGAGACCCAGTACTTC
CASSTGRVQETQYF
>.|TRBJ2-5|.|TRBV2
TGTGCCAGTAGCGCAGCTAAGTGGACCCAGTACTTC
CASSAAKWTQYF
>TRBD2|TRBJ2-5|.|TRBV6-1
TGTGCCAGTTCCTCCGGGACTAGGGGAAAGACCCAGTACTTC
CASSSGTRGKTQYF
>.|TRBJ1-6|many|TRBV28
TGTGCCAGCAGTTCAGGGGATTCACCCCTCCACTTT
CASSSGDSPLHF
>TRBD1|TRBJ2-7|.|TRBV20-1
TGCAGTGCAGCGGGACAGGGCTACGAGCAGTACTTC
CSAAGQGYEQYF
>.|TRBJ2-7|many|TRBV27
TGTGCCAGCAGTATCCGGCTCTCCGGCCACGAGCAGTACTTC
CASSIRLSGHEQYF
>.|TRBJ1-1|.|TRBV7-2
TGTGCCGGCACCCCCATCAGCGTAGCTTGCTTT
CAGTPISVACF
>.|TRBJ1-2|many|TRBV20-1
TGCAGTGCCTATCACAGGTTCTATGGCTACACCTTC
CSAYHRFYGYTF
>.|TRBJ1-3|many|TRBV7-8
TGTGCCAGCAGCTTAGCGGCAGGGTTACACACCATATATTTT
CASSLAAGLHTIYF
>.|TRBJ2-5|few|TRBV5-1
TGCGCCAGCAGCAGAGGGGTGGGAGGACAAGAGACCCAGTACTTC
CASSRGVGGQETQYF
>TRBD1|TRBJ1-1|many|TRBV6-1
TGTGCCAGCAGTGAAAGCGGCAGGGGGTATACTGAAGCTTTCTTT
CASSESGRGYTEAFF
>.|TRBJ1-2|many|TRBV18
TGTGCCAGCTCACCGGGACATCCAAGCTACACCTTC
CASSPGHPSYTF
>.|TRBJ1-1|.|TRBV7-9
TGTGCCAGCAGCCCTAGCTGGGGCACTGAAGCTTTCTTT
CASSPSWGTEAFF
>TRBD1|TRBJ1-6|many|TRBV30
TGTGCCGCCCGGGACAGGGCTAATTCACCCCTCCACTTT
CAARDRANSPLHF
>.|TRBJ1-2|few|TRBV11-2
TGTGCCAGCAGCTTAGTAGGGGTGGCTAACTATGGCTACACCTTC
CASSLVGVANYGYTF
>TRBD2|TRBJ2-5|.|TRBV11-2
TGTGCCAGCAGCTTAGATCGAGGTAGCGGGTGGGAGACCCAGTACTTC
CASSLDRGSGWETQYF
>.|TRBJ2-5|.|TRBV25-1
TGTGCCAGCAGTGAGGTTGGGGTTGGGGAGACCCAGTACTTC
CASSEVGVGETQYF
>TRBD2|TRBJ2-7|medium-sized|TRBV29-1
TGCAGCGGGATCAGGGGACTAGCGGGAGTTCAGTCCTACGAGCAGTACTTC
CSGIRGLAGVQSYEQYF
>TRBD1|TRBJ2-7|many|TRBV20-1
TGCAGTGCTAGCATGGACAGGGTCCCCTACGAGCAGTACTTC
CSASMDRVPYEQYF
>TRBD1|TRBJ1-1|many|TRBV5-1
TGCGCCAGCAGCGGGGGCAGGGGGTCAAGTGGCACTGAAGCTTTCTTT
CASSGGRGSSGTEAFF
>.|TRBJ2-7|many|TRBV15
TGTGCCACCAGCAGAGATCGACGAGCGGAGTCCTACGAGCAGTACTTC
CATSRDRRAESYEQYF
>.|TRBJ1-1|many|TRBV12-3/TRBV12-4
TGTGCCAGCAGTACTCAAGGCCCCATGAACACTGAAGCTTTCTTT
CASSTQGPMNTEAFF
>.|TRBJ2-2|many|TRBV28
TGTGCCAGCCTCCGAAGGAAGGGCGGGGAGCTGTTTTTT
CASLRRKGGELFF
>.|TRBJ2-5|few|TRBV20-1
TGCAGTGTCAGGGGGGGGAGCTGGGAGACCCAGTACTTC
CSVRGGSWETQYF
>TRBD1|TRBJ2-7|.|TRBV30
TGTGCCTGGAGCGGGACAGTGATCTCCTACGAGCAGTACTTC
CAWSGTVISYEQYF
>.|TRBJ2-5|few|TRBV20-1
TGCAGTGCCGCGGGACAGCGGTGGGAAGAGACCCAGTACTTC
CSAAGQRWEETQYF
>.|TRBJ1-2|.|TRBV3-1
TGTGCCAGCAGCCCAACGCTTGCAGCCGCTAACTATGGCTACACCTTC
CASSPTLAAANYGYTF